The 32 T cell receptor beta chains listed next were all sequenced from one sample in a study of post-analysis software for immune sequencing data. Researchers reported that TCR beta cDNA libraries carried unique molecular identifiers. TCRdb ran MiXCR on the PCR reads and lists one entry per CDR3 protein. The top ten hold roughly 4.4% of the sample, which has 820,000 or so distinct CDR3 sequences, around 53% seen once. These TCRs are of unknown antigen specificity. Findings and limits, study-wide: Patients used about 5 TRBV segments, including TRBV5-6, TRBV5-1 and TRBV20-1, more often than controls.

Sequencing was performed on blood. The source of these receptors is a girl between 5 and 17 years old with multiple sclerosis.

This clonotype came up a few times. The V and J genes are TRBV10-3 and TRBJ1-4; D not certain. This CDR3 is 16 amino acids long. Trimming took 2 bases from V and 6 from J, leaving 16 bases between them. CDR1 is ENHRY, CDR2 SYGVKD, per germline. The CDR3 sequence: CAISELLSRTDEKLFF. Here the CDR3 DNA reads TGTGCCATCAGTGAGCTTTTATCCCGGACGGATGAAAAACTGTTTTTT.

The chain couples TRBV5-1 to TRBJ2-2, with TRBD2 matching over 14 bases. The CDR3 is 18 residues long. The germline V gene has CDR1 SGHRS and CDR2 YFSETQ. V shed 0 bases and J 0 bases; nucleotides not matched to a gene: 1. CDR3 in DNA: TGCGCCAGCAGCTTGGGACTAGCGGGAGGGACGAACACCGGGGAGCTGTTTTTT. Translating gives CASSLGLAGGTNTGELFF. The full variable domain, in which reference TRBV5-1 and TRBJ2-2 provide the parts outside the CDR3, is KAGVTQTPRYLIKTRGQQVTLSCSPISGHRSVSWYQQTPGQGLQFLFEYFSETQRNKGNFPGRFSGRQFSNSRSEMNVSTLELGDSALYLCASSLGLAGGTNTGELFFGEGSRLTVL.

This clonotype has only a few counts. The rearrangement joins TRBV5-6 to TRBJ2-5; 7 positions match TRBD1. Germline-derived CDR1 and CDR2 are SGHDT and YYEEEE. The CDR3 has 16 residues. J was trimmed by 2 bases and V by 0 bases; bases with no gene match: 7. The CDR3 sequence is CASSLGRQGPQETQYF. CDR3 DNA: TGTGCCAGCAGCTTGGGCCGACAGGGCCCACAAGAGACCCAGTACTTC.

The chain employs TRBV12-3 or TRBV12-4 and TRBJ1-5; 9 positions match TRBD1. This CDR3 is 15 amino acids long. V was pared by 6 bases and J by 7 bases, with 10 bases of the junction left unmatched. The CDR3 sequence: CASSPRQGGWQPQHF. As DNA, the CDR3 is TGTGCCAGCAGCCCCAGACAGGGGGGGTGGCAGCCCCAGCATTTT.

The chain joins TRBV7-2 to TRBJ2-7; 8 bases are a match to TRBD2. Germline trimming cut 2 bases from V and 4 bases from J; bases unmatched to any gene: 7. Germline loops: CDR1 SGHTA, CDR2 FQGNSA. The CDR3 is 15 amino acids. DNA for the CDR3: TGTGCCAGCAGCTTAATACTAGCGGAGGGTTACGAGCAGTACTTC. Its protein product is CASSLILAEGYEQYF.

This clonotype was seen a single time. This chain connects TRBV2 to TRBJ2-3, with a weak D call TRBD2 (5 bases). The length of the CDR3 is 13 residues. Germline CDR1 is SNHLY and CDR2 is FYNNEI. V was clipped by 3 bases and J by 5 bases, with 9 bases between them. The CDR3 reads CASSDRRGDTQYF. DNA for the CDR3: TGTGCCAGCAGTGACCGTCGGGGAGATACGCAGTATTTT.

The chain uses TRBV20-1 and TRBJ1-1; D unresolved. V lost 1 base and J 1 base, leaving 7 bases between the germline ends. This CDR3 is 13 amino acids long. Germline-derived CDR1 and CDR2 are DFQATT and SNEGSKA (reference sequence). The CDR3 region has the DNA TGCAGTGCTAGAGGGTGGACGAACACTGAAGCTTTCTTT. Translated: CSARGWTNTEAFF.

V usage is TRBV7-9 and J usage is TRBJ2-1; 9 bases align to TRBD1. The CDR3 totals 15 residues. Trimming cost V 5 bases and J 4 bases; bases outside gene matches: 6. CDR1 SEHNR and CDR2 FQNEAQ come from the germline V gene (reference sequence). The chain's CDR3 is CASSARDRAYNEQFF. The CDR3 nucleotides are TGTGCCAGCAGCGCCCGGGACAGGGCTTACAATGAGCAGTTCTTC.

This chain connects TRBV5-1 to TRBJ2-1, with 7 bases matching TRBD1. CDR3 length: 17 amino acids. CDR1 and CDR2 from the germline V gene are SGHRS and YFSETQ. After removal of 1 base from V and 3 bases from J, the junction contained 10 bases not matched to a gene. This chain's CDR3 is CASSLRQGRIFYNEQFF. CDR3 coding DNA: TGCGCCAGCAGCTTGCGACAGGGTAGAATATTCTACAATGAGCAGTTCTTC.

The J gene is TRBJ2-7, the V gene TRBV20-1, with 9 bases fitting TRBD2. The J call may be in error: the DNA end matches TRBJ2-5 better. Germline V CDR1 and CDR2: DFQATT, SNEGSKA (reference sequence). CDR3 length equals 16 residues. The CDR3 protein is CSARDLSSGRGETQYF. CDR3 bases: TGCAGTGCTAGAGATCTTAGTAGCGGGAGAGGAGAGACCCAGTACTTC.

The CDR3 loop reads CAISDGSSYNEQFF. The CDR3 DNA reads as TGTGCCATCAGTGACGGGAGCTCCTACAATGAGCAGTTCTTC. The genes are TRBV10-3 and TRBJ2-1, with D possibly matching TRBD2 (6 bases). CDR1 and CDR2 from the germline V gene are ENHRY and SYGVKD. The ends were cut back, 3 bases at V and 0 bases at J, with 6 bases in the middle. The length of the CDR3 is 14 residues.

The rearrangement uses TRBV7-3 and TRBJ1-1; D is uncertain. V was cut by 6 bases and J by 4 bases, with 9 bases left in between. Germline CDR1 is SGHTA and CDR2 is FQGTGA. The CDR3 has 12 amino acids. CDR3 sequence reads: CASRRRSTEAFF. The CDR3 DNA reads as TGTGCCAGCAGGCGGAGAAGCACTGAAGCTTTCTTT. The entire variable domain, with the rest obtained from reference TRBV7-3 and TRBJ1-1, is as follows: GAGVSQTPSNKVTEKGKYVELRCDPISGHTALYWYRQSLGQGPEFLIYFQGTGAADDSGLPNDRFFAVRPEGSVSTLKIQRTERGDSAVYLCASRRRSTEAFFGQGTRLTVV.

V usage is TRBV18 and J usage is TRBJ1-2; D uncertain. Trimming took off 6 bases at V and 2 bases at J, with 10 bases between the two ends. This CDR3 comprises 13 residues. Germline CDR1 KGHSH, CDR2 LQKENI. CDR3 sequence reads: CASSPPENYGYTF. The CDR3 bases are TGTGCCAGCTCGCCCCCGGAGAACTATGGCTACACCTTC.

The J gene is TRBJ2-1, the V gene TRBV7-2; D gene ambiguous. Germline CDR1 is SGHTA and CDR2 is FQGNSA. The germline V and J ends were trimmed by 0 bases and 9 bases, with 3 bases remaining between them. The CDR3 runs to 11 residues. CDR3 nucleotides: TGTGCCAGCAGCTTAGCCACTGAGCAGTTCTTC. Encoded protein: CASSLATEQFF. Full variable domain (rest looked up from reference TRBV7-2 and TRBJ2-1): GAGVSQSPSNKVTEKGKDVELRCDPISGHTALYWYRQSLGQGLEFLIYFQGNSAPDKSGLPSDRFSAERTGGSVSTLTIQRTQQEDSAVYLCASSLATEQFFGPGTRLTVL.

The V call is TRBV5-1, the J call TRBJ2-1, with 8 bases lining up with TRBD1. The J call is doubtful: the DNA matches TRBJ2-7 better. This CDR3 is built from 16 residues. Germline lookup yields CDR1 SGHRS and CDR2 YFSETQ. In DNA form, the CDR3 reads TGCGCCAGCAGCCTAACGACCGGGACAGGCTACAATGAGCAGTACTTC. Residues: CASSLTTGTGYNEQYF.

A few counts support this clonotype. The CDR3 DNA follows: TGTGCCAGCAGAGGACAGAGCAATCAGCCCCAGCATTTT. This codes for CASRGQSNQPQHF. The gene calls are TRBV12-3 or TRBV12-4 and TRBJ1-5, with TRBD1 as a possible D gene (6 bases). Trimming shortened V by 6 bases and J by 1 base, and 7 bases separated the two germline ends. This CDR3 is built from 13 residues.

This clonotype has only a few counts. The chain recombines TRBV2 with TRBJ2-5, with unresolved D. This CDR3 is 13 amino acids long. V was cut by 2 bases and J by 7 bases, with 11 bases left in between. Per germline, CDR1 SNHLY and CDR2 FYNNEI. The CDR3 reads CASSEFSPGTQYF. The CDR3, as DNA: TGTGCCAGCAGTGAATTTTCCCCCGGGACCCAGTACTTC.

This clonotype was counted only a few times. The chain couples TRBV20-1 to TRBJ2-7, with a weak D call TRBD2 (5 bases). The V gene lost 7 bases and the J gene lost 2 bases, with 6 bases spanning the gap. Germline V CDR1 and CDR2: DFQATT, SNEGSKA (reference sequence). The CDR3 runs 10 residues. In DNA form, the CDR3 reads TGCAGTGGAGGGACCTACGAGCAGTACTTC. Translating gives CSGGTYEQYF.

The chain links TRBV20-1 to TRBJ2-7; TRBD2 might be the D (6 bases). Trimming pared 1 base from V and 1 base from J, leaving 8 bases between. Germline lookup yields CDR1 DFQATT and CDR2 SNEGSKA (reference sequence). CDR3 length: 13 amino acids. CDR3 region: CSARGLVSYEQYF. CDR3 nucleotide sequence: TGCAGTGCTAGAGGACTAGTATCCTACGAGCAGTACTTC.

The V gene is TRBV6-2 or TRBV6-3, the J gene TRBJ2-7, with TRBD1 matching 12 bases. The DNA end is a closer match to TRBJ2-5, so the J assignment may be wrong. This CDR3 comprises 17 residues. CDR1 and CDR2 (germline): MNHEY, SVGEGT. CDR3 residues: CASSYSGGTGGAGTQYF. CDR3 DNA: TGTGCCAGCAGTTACTCTGGAGGGACAGGGGGCGCCGGGACCCAGTACTTC.

This rearrangement joins TRBV7-9 to TRBJ2-7; the D gene is possibly TRBD2 (6 bases). The ends were cut back, 1 base at V and 6 bases at J, with 13 bases in the middle. The CDR3 covers 14 residues. Germline V gene lookup returns CDR1 SEHNR and CDR2 FQNEAQ (reference sequence). The CDR3 loop reads CASSLGGGYVEQYF. In DNA, the CDR3 is TGTGCCAGCAGCTTAGGGGGAGGCTACGTCGAGCAGTACTTC.

A few counts support this clonotype. The CDR3 loop reads CASTLLKYRGQGYGYTF. The DNA for the CDR3 is TGTGCCAGCACCCTACTAAAATACAGGGGGCAAGGCTATGGCTACACCTTC. The chain combines TRBV6-1 with TRBJ1-2; 9 positions match TRBD1. CDR1 is MNHNS and CDR2 is SASEGT in the germline V gene. This CDR3 spans 17 amino acids. J was trimmed by 4 bases and V by 7 bases; bases with no gene match: 16.

The gene calls are TRBV7-3 and TRBJ2-1; 10 bases line up with TRBD2. Germline V gene lookup returns CDR1 SGHTA and CDR2 FQGTGA. The CDR3 is 16 residues long. The trim removed 5 bases at V and 0 bases at J, leaving 4 bases unmatched. CDR3 region: CASSISGGSSYNEQFF. The CDR3 DNA reads as TGTGCCAGCAGCATTAGCGGGGGGAGCTCCTACAATGAGCAGTTCTTC.

The chain recombines TRBV29-1 with TRBJ2-5; D is undetermined. The germline V gene has CDR1 SQVTM and CDR2 ANQGSEA. The CDR3 length is 15 residues. The V gene lost 4 bases and the J gene lost 4 bases, with 19 bases spanning the gap. CDR3 sequence: CSVAPSPALGETQYF. CDR3 bases: TGCAGCGTTGCGCCCAGCCCAGCTCTCGGAGAGACCCAGTACTTC.

This clonotype was counted between two and nine times. CDR3 residues: CASRGEAGARNTEAFF. CDR3 nucleotide sequence: TGTGCCAGCAGGGGAGAGGCAGGGGCGCGTAACACTGAAGCTTTCTTT. The chain combines TRBV7-9 with TRBJ1-1; weak D call: TRBD1 (6 bases). With 6 bases removed from V and 2 bases from J, the gap between germline ends came to 19 bases. Germline V gene lookup returns CDR1 SEHNR and CDR2 FQNEAQ (reference sequence). CDR3 length: 16 residues.

V is TRBV20-1 and J is TRBJ2-7, with a tentative D call TRBD1 (6 bases). The V and J ends lost 5 bases and 7 bases respectively, with 18 bases between them. Germline V gene data show CDR1 as DFQATT and CDR2 as SNEGSKA (reference sequence). This CDR3 spans 13 amino acids. CDR3 sequence (DNA): TGCAGTGCTCCTGCAGAGTGGGGGCGGGAGCAGTACTTC. It is translated as CSAPAEWGREQYF.

This clonotype was observed a handful of times. The V and J genes are TRBV12-3 or TRBV12-4 and TRBJ2-1; D may be TRBD2 (6 bases). This CDR3 region has 16 residues. V was trimmed by 5 bases and J by 3 bases, leaving 17 bases between them. In nucleotides, the CDR3 is TGTGCCAGCAGTACCCTGGGCGGGGCAGGCTACAATGAGCAGTTCTTC. This encodes CASSTLGGAGYNEQFF.

V gene TRBV20-1 combines with J gene TRBJ2-6, with 7 bases matching TRBD1. This CDR3 is built from 16 residues. Germline V gene data show CDR1 as DFQATT and CDR2 as SNEGSKA (reference sequence). With V trimmed by 3 bases and J by 2 bases, 7 bases remained unmatched. The CDR3 bases are TGCAGTGCTAGCCCCCGGCAGGGGGCTGGGGCCAACGTCCTGACTTTC. This sequence encodes CSASPRQGAGANVLTF.

The rearrangement uses TRBV29-1 and TRBJ1-1; D not certain. Germline V gene lookup returns CDR1 SQVTM and CDR2 ANQGSEA. With 2 bases removed from V and 3 bases from J, the gap between germline ends came to 7 bases. The CDR3 totals 12 residues. CDR3 region: CSVEISYTEAFF. As DNA, the CDR3 is TGCAGCGTTGAAATCTCCTACACTGAAGCTTTCTTT. The full variable domain, completed using reference TRBV29-1 and TRBJ1-1, is SAVISQKPSRDICQRGTSLTIQCQVDSQVTMMFWYRQQPGQSLTLIATANQGSEATYESGFVIDKFPISRPNLTFSTLTVSNMSPEDSSIYLCSVEISYTEAFFGQGTRLTVV.

The genes are TRBV20-1 and TRBJ1-1, with 8 positions matching TRBD1. Losses at the gene ends were 1 base for V and 0 bases for J; bases not matched to a gene: 7. CDR1 is DFQATT and CDR2 is SNEGSKA in the germline V gene (reference sequence). The CDR3 has 16 residues. In DNA, the CDR3 is TGCAGTGCTAGAGGGCAGGGGGCCGGTTTGAACACTGAAGCTTTCTTT. Protein product: CSARGQGAGLNTEAFF.

V gene TRBV6-2 or TRBV6-3 combines with J gene TRBJ1-6; the D is unclear. There are 12 residues in the CDR3. V was pared by 7 bases and J by 15 bases, with 16 bases between. Germline CDR1 is MNHEY and CDR2 is SVGEGT. The CDR3 nucleotides read TGTGCCAGCACCGATCGGATTGACCTCCTCCACTTT. Encoded protein: CASTDRIDLLHF.

This clonotype showed up just a few times. The genes are TRBV6-5 and TRBJ2-1; D perhaps matches TRBD1 (6 bases). The CDR3 is made up of 18 amino acids. Germline CDR1 is MNHEY and CDR2 is SVGAGI. Trimming pared 4 bases from V and 6 bases from J, leaving 25 bases between. For the CDR3, the DNA is TGTGCCAGCAGTTCTCCGGGACAAAGGGGGTATTCTCGCAATGAGCAGTTCTTC. This codes for CASSSPGQRGYSRNEQFF.